These 3 T cell receptor beta chains came from one sample sequenced in a study of Graves' ophthalmopathy and Graves' hyperthyroidism. The TCR beta CDR3 regions underwent amplification from RNA transcripts. First-round RT-PCR used HTBI primers; second-round multiplex PCR followed. One entry per CDR3 protein, called by TCRdb with MiXCR from the multiplex PCR reads. The sample includes 350,000 to 450,000 distinct CDR3 sequences, about 16% of them seen just once. Material: peripheral blood. The receptor set was obtained from a woman aged 18 to 35 with Graves' ophthalmopathy.

This clonotype occurred many times. This chain joins TRBV28 and TRBJ1-5; possibly TRBD1 for D (6 bases). The CDR3 covers 16 residues. Trimming stripped 3 bases from V and 2 bases from J, with 14 bases between. Germline-derived CDR1 and CDR2 are MDHEN and SYDVKM. The CDR3 DNA sequence: TGTGCCAGCAGTTTTGAATACAGGGTGGGCAATCAGCCCCAGCATTTT. It encodes CASSFEYRVGNQPQHF.

This clonotype was observed at least ten times. The chain carries TRBV7-3 and TRBJ1-1, with D tentatively TRBD1 (5 bases). The V end lost 1 base, the J end lost 5 bases, and 23 bases lay between the germline ends. This CDR3 spans 18 amino acids. Germline lookup yields CDR1 SGHTA and CDR2 FQGTGA. CDR3: CASSLNSGRAGRRTEAFF. The DNA of the CDR3 is TGTGCCAGCAGCTTAAATAGTGGCAGGGCAGGGAGAAGGACTGAAGCTTTCTTT.

This clonotype occurred many times. The chain combines TRBV12-3 or TRBV12-4 with TRBJ1-1; D perhaps matches TRBD1 (6 bases). Trimming shortened V by 6 bases and J by 1 base, and 9 bases separated the two germline ends. The CDR3 is made up of 13 amino acids. The CDR3 is CASRKTGNTEAFF. DNA for the CDR3: TGTGCCAGCAGGAAGACAGGGAACACTGAAGCTTTCTTT.